This section outlines one TCR beta chain sequence together with its context. Antigen: not known. These data are taken from a study of identifying expanded T cells in peripheral blood. V was pared by 3 bases and J by 0 bases, with 4 bases of the junction left unmatched. From germline, CDR1 is MDHEN and CDR2 SYDVKM. The CDR3 runs 15 residues. General study results and limits: Technical replicates showed approximately 1.2 changed clones; about 2 weeks roughly 16; four weeks 19. Variance in clone template counts between roughly two-week samples significantly increased with total template count across all healthy donors.

The repertoire was sequenced with immunoSEQ multiplex PCR; TCRdb's copy has only in-frame clones and lacks some. The sample lists approximately 100,000 clones, 88% occurring once. Sequencing used blood. The origin of this receptor is a person aged 18 to 70 in good health. The chain carries TRBV28 and TRBJ2-7, with TRBD1 matching over 8 bases. CDR3 DNA: TGTGCCAGCAGTTTGGGACAGGTCAGCTCCTACGAGCAGTACTTC. Protein product: CASSLGQVSSYEQYF.